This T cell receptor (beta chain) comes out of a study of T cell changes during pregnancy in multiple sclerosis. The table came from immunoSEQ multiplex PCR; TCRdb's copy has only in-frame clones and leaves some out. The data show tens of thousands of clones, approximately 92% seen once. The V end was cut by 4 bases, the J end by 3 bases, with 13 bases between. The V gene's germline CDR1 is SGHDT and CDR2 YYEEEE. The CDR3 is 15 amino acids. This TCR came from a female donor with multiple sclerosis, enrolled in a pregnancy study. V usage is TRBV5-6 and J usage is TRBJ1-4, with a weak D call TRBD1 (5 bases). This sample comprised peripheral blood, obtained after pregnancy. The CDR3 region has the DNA TGTGCCAGCAGCCGAACTCGGGGGGCTAATGAAAAACTGTTTTTT. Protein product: CASSRTRGANEKLFF.